Following are 19 T cell receptor beta chains from one sample sequenced in a study of CD8+ T cells in alopecia areata. The authors extracted RNA and reverse transcribed it into cDNA as the sequencing template. Produced via immunoSEQ multiplex PCR; TCRdb's table is partial and in-frame only. Of some 95,000 clones listed, around 44% were seen once; the top ten hold around 0.8%. Specimen: CD4+ T cells sorted from blood. The source is a human donor with alopecia areata.

This clone was found a few times. V usage is TRBV5-1 and J usage is TRBJ2-7; TRBD1 agrees at 9 bases. J gave up 4 bases and V 3 bases, and 8 bases lay outside the gene matches. Germline CDR1 reads SGHRS; CDR2 reads YFSETQ. The CDR3 extends over 15 amino acids. CDR3: CASSSGTGKLYEQYF. CDR3 DNA: TGCGCCAGCAGCTCCGGGACAGGGAAACTGTACGAGCAGTACTTC.

The J gene is TRBJ1-1, the V gene TRBV7-9; weak D call: TRBD1 (6 bases). The length of the CDR3 is 12 residues. In germline, CDR1 is SEHNR, CDR2 FQNEAQ (reference sequence). Between the trimmed V and J ends, which lost 8 bases and 1 base, there was a span of 8 bases. In DNA form, the CDR3 reads TGTGCCAGCGGGACACAGAACACTGAAGCTTTCTTT. Translating it yields CASGTQNTEAFF.

In its sample, this clone was seen a few times. The CDR3 bases are TGTGCCAGCACTCTCGGTAGTGGCTACACCTTC. Residues: CASTLGSGYTF. The chain is built from TRBV28 and TRBJ1-2; D is uncertain. V lost 7 bases, J lost 7 bases, and 10 bases lay in between. Germline values: CDR1 MDHEN, CDR2 SYDVKM. The CDR3 spans 11 residues.

The chain is built from TRBV29-1 and TRBJ2-2, with unresolved D. CDR1 is SQVTM, CDR2 ANQGSEA, per germline. The CDR3 covers 12 residues. The V end was cut by 0 bases, the J end by 3 bases, with 2 bases between. The CDR3: CSVEEDTGELFF. The CDR3 DNA reads as TGCAGCGTTGAAGAGGACACCGGGGAGCTGTTTTTT.

This chain links TRBV29-1 with TRBJ2-3; D is possibly TRBD1 (6 bases). Germline V gene sequence: CDR1 SQVTM, CDR2 ANQGSEA. The CDR3 runs to 13 residues. V was trimmed by 7 bases and J by 4 bases, leaving 15 bases between them. In DNA, the CDR3 is TGCAGCGCGGGACACCTAAGTCCAGATACGCAGTATTTT. Amino acid sequence: CSAGHLSPDTQYF.

This clone was detected only a few times. This chain links TRBV13 with TRBJ2-1; D ambiguous. CDR1 and CDR2 (germline): PRHDT, FYEKMQ (reference sequence). This CDR3 comprises 13 residues. Trimming pared 2 bases from V and 14 bases from J, leaving 16 bases between. CDR3: CASSLSGTRWEFF. The CDR3 bases are TGTGCCAGCAGCTTAAGTGGTACCCGGTGGGAGTTCTTC.

The genes are TRBV30 and TRBJ1-2, with a possible D match to TRBD1 (6 bases). The CDR3 contains 11 residues. Germline V CDR1 and CDR2: GTSNPN, SVGIG (reference sequence). V dropped 7 bases and J dropped 6 bases, with 12 bases sitting between them. CDR3 in amino acids: CALAQGDGYTF. CDR3 DNA sequence: TGTGCCTTGGCACAGGGCGATGGCTACACCTTC.

V gene TRBV9 combines with J gene TRBJ2-5, with D possibly being TRBD2 (5 bases). The V gene lost 4 bases and the J gene lost 4 bases, with 20 bases spanning the gap. Germline lookup yields CDR1 SGDLS and CDR2 YYNGEE. This CDR3 spans 16 amino acids. CDR3 sequence: CASSSRVTGGVETQYF. As DNA, the CDR3 is TGTGCCAGCAGCTCGCGGGTGACTGGTGGAGTAGAGACCCAGTACTTC.

Only a few counts were recorded for this clone. This chain links TRBV30 with TRBJ2-3; D gene uncertain. CDR3 length equals 13 residues. The V end lost 6 bases, the J end lost 0 bases, and 10 bases lay between the germline ends. Germline V CDR1 and CDR2: GTSNPN, SVGIG (reference sequence). CDR3 coding DNA: TGTGCCTGTCGTACTCCTAGCACAGATACGCAGTATTTT. It is translated as CACRTPSTDTQYF. The full variable domain, rest sourced from reference TRBV30 and TRBJ2-3, is SQTIHQWPATLVQPVGSPLSLECTVEGTSNPNLYWYRQAAGRGLQLLFYSVGIGQISSEVPQNLSASRPQDRQFILSSKKLLLSDSGFYLCACRTPSTDTQYFGPGTRLTVL.

Comment on this clone: The identical CDR3 is also encoded by other nucleotide sequences in the sample. J is TRBJ2-5 and V is TRBV29-1; 7 nucleotides line up with TRBD2. CDR3 length: 13 residues. The V and J ends lost 4 bases and 2 bases, in that order; junction bases with no gene match: 4. Per the germline V gene, CDR1 is SQVTM and CDR2 is ANQGSEA. CDR3 residues: CSVAGRVQETQYF. In nucleotides, the CDR3 is TGCAGCGTTGCGGGGAGGGTTCAAGAGACCCAGTACTTC.

The table lists this clone with a few counts. The chain uses TRBV6-5 and TRBJ2-3; 12 bases align to TRBD2. CDR1 and CDR2 from the germline V gene are MNHEY and SVGAGI. J lost 3 bases, V lost 2 bases, and 3 bases had no gene match. CDR3 size: 16 residues. The DNA for the CDR3 is TGTGCCAGCAGTTACGGCCTAGCGGGAGGGACAGATACGCAGTATTTT. Its translation: CASSYGLAGGTDTQYF.

This clone was picked up a small number of times. This chain links TRBV7-9 with TRBJ2-3; D call uncertain. The CDR3 length is 12 residues. Trimming pared 4 bases from V and 6 bases from J, leaving 8 bases between. The germline CDR1 and CDR2 sequences are SEHNR and FQNEAQ (reference sequence). The CDR3 nucleotides are TGTGCCAGCAGCTCCTGGACCGATACGCAGTATTTT. Translating gives CASSSWTDTQYF.

The chain recombines TRBV5-1 with TRBJ1-4; D gene ambiguous. The germline V and J ends were trimmed by 1 base and 8 bases, with 12 bases remaining between them. CDR1 and CDR2 (germline): SGHRS, YFSETQ. The length of the CDR3 is 14 residues. DNA of the CDR3: TGCGCCAGCAGCTTGTCGGATCAGGACGAAAAACTGTTTTTT. Translation: CASSLSDQDEKLFF.

V and J are TRBV5-1 and TRBJ1-2; no reliable D call. V shed 2 bases and J shed 2 bases, with 10 bases lying between them. Germline CDR1 reads SGHRS; CDR2 reads YFSETQ. There are 14 residues in the CDR3. The CDR3 protein is CASSFAPTNYGYTF. The CDR3 DNA sequence: TGCGCCAGCAGCTTCGCCCCAACAAACTATGGCTACACCTTC.

J is TRBJ1-5 and V is TRBV19, with D tentatively TRBD1 (6 bases). V lost 7 bases and J lost 4, with 14 bases in between. This CDR3 region has 14 residues. Germline V gene sequence: CDR1 LNHDA, CDR2 SQIVND (reference sequence). The CDR3 loop reads CASTLDRQNQPQHF. The CDR3 bases are TGTGCCAGTACCTTGGACAGACAAAATCAGCCCCAGCATTTT.

This clone showed up just a few times. V is TRBV29-1 and J is TRBJ2-3; 9 bases are a match to TRBD1. The CDR3 contains 14 residues. The V gene end was trimmed by 8 bases and the J gene end by 3 bases; junction bases not matched to a gene: 9. Germline CDR1 reads SQVTM; CDR2 reads ANQGSEA. The CDR3 spells CSSTGQGTTDTQYF. The CDR3 nucleotides read TGCAGCTCTACGGGACAGGGAACAACAGATACGCAGTATTTT.

The chain couples TRBV28 to TRBJ2-7, with TRBD2 matching 15 bases. V gave up 4 bases and J gave up 5 bases; unmatched junction bases: 6. The germline gives CDR1 MDHEN, CDR2 SYDVKM. The CDR3 runs to 16 residues. The CDR3 DNA sequence: TGTGCCAGCAGTTCATCTCGGACTAGCGGGAGGGACGAGCAGTACTTC. This codes for CASSSSRTSGRDEQYF.

This clone was seen more than once but under ten times. The chain uses TRBV28 and TRBJ2-7; D remains ambiguous. Per the germline V gene, CDR1 is MDHEN and CDR2 is SYDVKM. The CDR3 loop spans 12 amino acids. The V gene lost 4 bases and the J gene lost 3 bases, with 7 bases spanning the gap. CDR3 amino acids: CASSSTNYEQYF. The CDR3 bases are TGTGCCAGCAGTTCCACGAACTACGAGCAGTACTTC.

The J gene is TRBJ2-7, the V gene TRBV28; D remains ambiguous. This CDR3 has 12 residues. Germline V gene lookup returns CDR1 MDHEN and CDR2 SYDVKM. Trimming cost V 8 bases and J 7 bases, with 15 bases left between them. In nucleotides, the CDR3 is TGTGCCAGCGGCCAGGCCCTCGGTGAGCAGTACTTC. Translated, it gives CASGQALGEQYF.